The 26 T cell receptor beta chains presented below share a single source sample, sequenced in a study of blood T cells in healthy people across ages. The authors ran a second PCR of about 7 to 11 cycles using a sample-barcoded 5' primer and a J-beta primer mix. TCRdb redid the calling of the 5' RACE reads with MiXCR, one entry per CDR3 protein. The sample consists of just under 900,000 distinct CDR3 sequences, 29% of them appearing once. Material for sequencing was blood. The receptors stem from a woman older than 75 in good health.

This clonotype was seen only a few times. The rearrangement links TRBV7-9 to TRBJ2-2, with 7 bases lining up with TRBD2. The CDR3 has 16 amino acids. Unmatched junction bases numbered 10, after V lost 3 bases and J lost 6 bases. Germline CDR1 and CDR2: SEHNR and FQNEAQ (reference sequence). In DNA, the CDR3 is TGTGCCAGCAGCTTTCTCGGACTAGTCGGCGCCGGGGAGCTGTTTTTT. Its translation: CASSFLGLVGAGELFF.

This clonotype was observed at least ten times. One end of the junction is discordant with germline, which a read error may explain. The V gene is TRBV7-2, the J gene TRBJ2-3, with 16 bases aligning to TRBD2. CDR3 length: 17 amino acids. The germline V gene has CDR1 SGHTA and CDR2 FQGNSA. CDR3: CASSWGLAGGMRDTQYF. CDR3 nucleotides: TGTGCCAGTAGCTGGGGACTAGCGGGGGGGATGAGAGATACGCAGTATTTT. The full variable domain, completed using reference TRBV7-2 and TRBJ2-3, is GAGVSQSPSNKVTEKGKDVELRCDPISGHTALYWYRQSLGQGLEFLIYFQGNSAPDKSGLPSDRFSAERTGGSVSTLTIQRTQQEDSAVYLCASSWGLAGGMRDTQYFGPGTRLTVL.

In regard to this clonotype: A read error is possible here, since a much larger clone lies one base away. The chain has TRBV21-1 and TRBJ1-5; no check of the table's D call, TRBD1, against the DNA was made. TRBV21-1 is shown as a pseudogene. The CDR3 has 12 amino acids. The CDR3 sequence is CASNLAGQPQHF. DNA for the CDR3: TGTGCCAGCAATTTAGCAGGGCAGCCCCAGCATTTT.

This clonotype occurred many times. The gene calls are TRBV5-1 and TRBJ1-2, with a weak D call TRBD1 (5 bases). The CDR3 contains 15 residues. V lost 8 bases to trimming and J lost 4 bases, with 21 bases between them. The V gene's germline CDR1 is SGHRS and CDR2 YFSETQ. CDR3 in amino acids: CASSTGGGDTYGYTF. The CDR3 bases are TGCGCCAGTTCGACGGGGGGAGGCGACACCTATGGCTACACCTTC.

In the case of this clonotype: A read error may explain this, as a much larger clone is one base away. The gene calls are TRBV6-5 and TRBJ2-1; D uncertain. This CDR3 has 15 amino acids. Trimming took off 5 bases at V and 3 bases at J, with 14 bases between the two ends. Germline-derived CDR1 and CDR2 are MNHEY and SVGAGI. CDR3 bases: TGTGCCAGCAGTCACGCCTCCGCAGGCTACAATGAGCAGTTCTTC. It translates to CASSHASAGYNEQFF.

This clonotype was detected many times. The rearrangement links TRBV27 to TRBJ2-1, with TRBD2 matching 13 bases. Trimming at V came to 3 bases and at J to 8 bases, leaving 13 bases not matched to a gene. CDR1 MNHEY and CDR2 SMNVEV come from the germline V gene (reference sequence). The CDR3 is 18 amino acids. The CDR3 reads CASSLLIALAGGPDEQFF. The CDR3 DNA follows: TGTGCCAGCAGTTTGCTCATCGCACTAGCGGGGGGGCCGGATGAGCAGTTCTTC.

This clonotype occurred many times. V and J are TRBV27 and TRBJ2-1; possibly TRBD2 for D (5 bases). In germline, CDR1 is MNHEY, CDR2 SMNVEV (reference sequence). This CDR3 comprises 16 residues. V shed 7 bases and J shed 0 bases, with 16 bases lying between them. CDR3 bases: TGTGCCAGCAACCCCGTTCGGGATAGCTCCTACAATGAGCAGTTCTTC. Encoded protein: CASNPVRDSSYNEQFF.

The chain employs TRBV5-1 and TRBJ2-1, with 13 bases identical to TRBD2. The CDR3 contains 17 residues. J gave up 4 bases and V 2 bases, and 6 bases lay outside the gene matches. Looked up from germline, CDR1 is SGHRS and CDR2 is YFSETQ. The CDR3 protein is CASSFQTSGRIYNEQFF. The DNA of the CDR3 is TGCGCCAGCAGCTTCCAGACTAGCGGGAGGATTTACAATGAGCAGTTCTTC.

V gene TRBV7-2 combines with J gene TRBJ1-5; TRBD1 is a possible D gene (5 bases). This CDR3 contains 15 residues. V lost 5 bases and J 6 bases, leaving 17 bases between the germline ends. Per the germline V gene, CDR1 is SGHTA and CDR2 is FQGNSA. CDR3 sequence reads: CASSQGGGRFQPQHF. CDR3 nucleotides: TGTGCCAGCAGCCAAGGTGGGGGAAGATTTCAGCCCCAGCATTTT. Complete variable domain (other parts from reference TRBV7-2 and TRBJ1-5): GAGVSQSPSNKVTEKGKDVELRCDPISGHTALYWYRQSLGQGLEFLIYFQGNSAPDKSGLPSDRFSAERTGGSVSTLTIQRTQQEDSAVYLCASSQGGGRFQPQHFGDGTRLSIL.

Remarks on this clonotype: This may be a read error, as it is one base from a much larger clone. The chain joins TRBV14 to TRBJ2-4; D possibly corresponds to TRBD1 (5 bases). CDR3 length: 15 amino acids. The germline gives CDR1 SGHDN, CDR2 FVKESK. The CDR3: CTSSQAWQGKNIQYF. The CDR3 DNA follows: TGTACCAGCAGCCAAGCGTGGCAGGGCAAAAACATTCAGTACTTC.

This chain connects TRBV7-9 to TRBJ2-1; a possible D gene is TRBD2 (6 bases). The germline CDR1 and CDR2 sequences are SEHNR and FQNEAQ (reference sequence). CDR3 size: 16 residues. V lost 1 base to trimming and J lost 3 bases, with 13 bases between them. The CDR3 loop is CASSLVTSPGYNEQFF. In nucleotides, the CDR3 is TGTGCCAGCAGCTTAGTTACTAGCCCTGGCTACAATGAGCAGTTCTTC. Supplemented by reference TRBV7-9 and TRBJ2-1, the full variable domain reads DTGVSQNPRHKITKRGQNVTFRCDPISEHNRLYWYRQTLGQGPEFLTYFQNEAQLEKSRLLSDRFSAERPKGSFSTLEIQRTEQGDSAMYLCASSLVTSPGYNEQFFGPGTRLTVL.

The genes are TRBV2 and TRBJ2-4; weak D call: TRBD1 (5 bases). The J call may not be correct, given that the DNA end is closer to TRBJ2-7. This CDR3 contains 12 residues. Per the germline V gene, CDR1 is SNHLY and CDR2 is FYNNEI. The CDR3 is CASREQGYEQYF. The DNA for the CDR3 is TGTGCCAGCAGAGAGCAGGGCTACGAGCAGTACTTC.

The V gene is TRBV12-3 or TRBV12-4, the J gene TRBJ2-1, with 13 bases lining up with TRBD2. V shed 6 bases and J 8 bases; nucleotides not matched to a gene: 7. CDR3 length: 15 residues. The DNA of the CDR3 is TGTGCCAGCAGGCAAGGACTAGCGGGGGCCGATGAGCAGTTCTTC. Its protein is CASRQGLAGADEQFF.

This clonotype was seen many times. The chain is built from TRBV5-1 and TRBJ2-3; 13 bases match TRBD2. CDR1 is SGHRS and CDR2 is YFSETQ in the germline V gene. Trimming took 3 bases from V and 4 from J; bases not matched to a gene: 5. The CDR3 covers 16 residues. The CDR3 DNA reads as TGCGCCAGCAGCTCCGGACTAGCGGGGGTCCCAGATACGCAGTATTTT. It encodes CASSSGLAGVPDTQYF. The full variable domain, with the rest looked up from reference TRBV5-1 and TRBJ2-3, is KAGVTQTPRYLIKTRGQQVTLSCSPISGHRSVSWYQQTPGQGLQFLFEYFSETQRNKGNFPGRFSGRQFSNSRSEMNVSTLELGDSALYLCASSSGLAGVPDTQYFGPGTRLTVL.

This clonotype came up a few times. It may be a read error: a sequence one base away is much more abundant. This chain connects TRBV5-1 to TRBJ1-2; a possible D gene is TRBD1 (5 bases). V was trimmed by 0 bases and J by 8 bases, leaving 14 bases between them. Looked up from germline, CDR1 is SGHRS and CDR2 is YFSETQ. The CDR3 consists of 14 residues. This CDR3 is CASSLDGAREGYTF. In DNA form, the CDR3 reads TGCGCCAGCAGCTTGGACGGGGCGCGGGAGGGCTACACCTTC.

DNA for the CDR3: TGTGCCAGCAGTTACGTAGACCGCCCCAACGAGCAGTACTTC. Translated, it gives CASSYVDRPNEQYF. The chain is built from TRBV6-6 and TRBJ2-5; D remains unclear. The end of the DNA aligns better with TRBJ2-7, so the J call may be wrong. CDR1 is MNHNY and CDR2 is SVGAGI in the germline V gene (reference sequence). The CDR3 sequence is 14 residues long.

Note on this clonotype: A much larger clone lies one base from this, so it may be a read error. The chain uses TRBV7-2 and TRBJ2-6; the D is unclear. The CDR3 loop spans 15 amino acids. Trimming left V 3 bases short and J 0 bases short, with 6 bases between. Germline loops: CDR1 SGHTA, CDR2 FQGNSA. CDR3 bases: TGTGCCAGCAGCTTCTACAACTCTGGGGCCAACGTCCTGACTTTC. Translated: CASSFYNSGANVLTF.

This clonotype came up a few times. The rearrangement links TRBV20-1 to TRBJ1-5, with TRBD1 matching over 9 bases. V was pared by 0 bases and J by 4 bases, with 7 bases of the junction left unmatched. This CDR3 is 16 amino acids long. Germline V gene sequence: CDR1 DFQATT, CDR2 SNEGSKA (reference sequence). CDR3 sequence reads: CSARDGRTGVNQPQHF. For the CDR3, the DNA is TGCAGTGCTAGAGACGGCCGGACAGGGGTAAATCAGCCCCAGCATTTT.

In this sample, this clonotype turned up many times. The gene calls are TRBV5-1 and TRBJ1-2, with D possibly TRBD1 on 5 matching bases. Germline CDR1 reads SGHRS; CDR2 reads YFSETQ. Trimming took 3 bases from V and 3 from J, leaving 9 bases between them. CDR3 length: 13 residues. The CDR3 reads CASSSDTHYGYTF. The CDR3 nucleotides read TGCGCCAGCAGCTCGGACACTCACTATGGCTACACCTTC.

There are many counts of this clonotype. V is TRBV6-6 and J is TRBJ1-2; tentative D call: TRBD1 (5 bases). CDR1 MNHNY and CDR2 SVGAGI come from the germline V gene (reference sequence). V was pared by 8 bases and J by 7 bases, with 20 bases between. The CDR3 is 14 amino acids. The CDR3: CASGGERREGGYTF. The DNA of the CDR3 is TGTGCCAGCGGAGGGGAGCGGCGCGAGGGTGGCTACACCTTC.

This clonotype has a count of ten or more. The gene calls are TRBV6-2 or TRBV6-3 and TRBJ2-3, with D possibly TRBD2 on 6 matching bases. V dropped 10 bases and J dropped 4 bases, with 18 bases sitting between them. This CDR3 has 14 residues. The V gene's germline CDR1 is MNHEY and CDR2 SVGEGT. In nucleotides, the CDR3 is TGTGCCACTCGGGAGTTGAGATCGGCAGATACGCAGTATTTT. This encodes CATRELRSADTQYF.

Many counts were recorded for this clonotype. This rearrangement joins TRBV7-2 to TRBJ2-3; 14 bases line up with TRBD2. Germline lookup yields CDR1 SGHTA and CDR2 FQGNSA. V shed 5 bases, J shed 5 bases, and the junction held 9 bases outside the gene matches. The CDR3 loop spans 17 amino acids. CDR3 sequence (DNA): TGTGCCAGCAGCCCCGGGACTAGCGGGGGTATTAAAGATACGCAGTATTTT. Translating gives CASSPGTSGGIKDTQYF.

This clonotype was counted ten times or more. This chain connects TRBV30 to TRBJ2-1; D is uncertain. The CDR3 is 12 residues long. CDR1 and CDR2 from the germline V gene are GTSNPN and SVGIG (reference sequence). Trimming pared 4 bases from V and 7 bases from J, leaving 11 bases between. CDR3 region: CAWTRSYNEQFF. DNA of the CDR3: TGTGCCTGGACCCGATCGTATAATGAGCAGTTCTTC.

This clonotype was recorded many times. The chain has TRBV6-2 or TRBV6-3 and TRBJ2-5, with D tentatively TRBD2 (5 bases). With 8 bases removed from V and 4 bases from J, the gap between germline ends came to 17 bases. The V gene's germline CDR1 is MNHEY and CDR2 SVGEGT. The CDR3 has 14 residues. Written as DNA, the CDR3 is TGTGCCAGCCGCTCTTGGCGAGGAGGAGAGACCCAGTACTTC. Its protein is CASRSWRGGETQYF.

This clonotype was counted at least ten times. The chain employs TRBV10-2 and TRBJ2-5; D might be TRBD1 or TRBD2, each matching 5 bases. Germline loops: CDR1 WSHSY, CDR2 SAAADI. This CDR3 is 15 amino acids long. V gave up 0 bases and J gave up 2 bases, with 10 bases separating them. The CDR3 is CASSESGVSQETQYF. CDR3 nucleotide sequence: TGCGCCAGCAGTGAGTCGGGGGTGTCGCAAGAGACCCAGTACTTC.

A note on this clonotype: A much larger clone differs from this one at a single base, so this may be a read error. The V and J genes are TRBV6-5 and TRBJ2-1; D unresolved. The CDR3 has 14 amino acids. V lost 4 bases and J lost 7, with 14 bases in between. Per germline, CDR1 MNHEY and CDR2 SVGAGI. The chain's CDR3 is CASSCLKGRNEQFF. The CDR3 DNA sequence: TGTGCCAGCAGTTGCCTGAAAGGGCGGAATGAGCAGTTCTTC.